The TCR beta chain under discussion was sequenced for a study of shared clonotypes between healthy human individuals. This clone has a handful of counts. Its antigen is not known. The naive CD8 population came from CD45RO-negative cells selected for CCR7, without terminally differentiated effector memory CD45RA+ cells. At deep level, the assay was performed. Generated by immunoSEQ multiplex PCR, the TCRdb table keeps only in-frame clones and is missing some. Of millions of clones listed, roughly 91% were seen once; the top ten hold 1.7%. Findings and caveats of the study: Since donors were few, the genetic and exposure-history diversity represented was limited.

The length of the CDR3 is 14 residues. Between the trimmed V and J ends, which lost 11 bases and 4 bases, there was a span of 18 bases. Germline V CDR1 and CDR2: LNHDA, SQIVND (reference sequence). This sequence joins TRBV19 and TRBJ1-5; D is undetermined. What was sequenced was naive CD8+ T cells from PBMCs. This receptor was taken from a man younger than 30 in good health. Some clones in this sample may be carry-over from other donors' samples. Here the CDR3 reads CASAAPQINQPQHF. CDR3 nucleotides: TGTGCCTCCGCGGCCCCTCAGATAAATCAGCCCCAGCATTTT.